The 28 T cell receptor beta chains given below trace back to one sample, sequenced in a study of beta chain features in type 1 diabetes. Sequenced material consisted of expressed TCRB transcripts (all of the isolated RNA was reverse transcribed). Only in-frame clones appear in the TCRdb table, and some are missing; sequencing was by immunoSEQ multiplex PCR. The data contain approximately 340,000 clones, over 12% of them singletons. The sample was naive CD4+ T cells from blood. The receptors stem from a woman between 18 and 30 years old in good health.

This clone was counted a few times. CDR3 residues: CSVGIAENGYTF. CDR3 nucleotide sequence: TGCAGCGTTGGTATAGCAGAAAACGGCTACACCTTC. This chain uses TRBV29-1 with TRBJ1-2; D remains unclear. The V end was cut by 4 bases, the J end by 8 bases, with 14 bases between. Germline V gives CDR1 SQVTM, CDR2 ANQGSEA. CDR3 size: 12 residues.

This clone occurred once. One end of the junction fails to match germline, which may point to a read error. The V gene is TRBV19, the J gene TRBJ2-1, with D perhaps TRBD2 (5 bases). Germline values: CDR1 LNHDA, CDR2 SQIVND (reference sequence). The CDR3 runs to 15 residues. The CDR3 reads CASSLDYRSYNEQFF. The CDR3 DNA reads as TGTGCCAGTAGTTTAGACTACCGCTCCTACAATGAGCAGTTCTTC. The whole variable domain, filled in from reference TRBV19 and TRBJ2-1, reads DGGITQSPKYLFRKEGQNVTLSCEQNLNHDAMYWYRQDPGQGLRLIYYSQIVNDFQKGDIAEGYSVSREKKESFPLTVTSAQKNPTAFYLCASSLDYRSYNEQFFGPGTRLTVL.

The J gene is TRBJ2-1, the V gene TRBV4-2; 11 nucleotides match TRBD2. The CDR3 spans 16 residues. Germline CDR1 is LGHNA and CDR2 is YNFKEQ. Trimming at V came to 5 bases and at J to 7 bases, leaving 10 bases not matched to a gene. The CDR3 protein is CASSDRGASGGNEQFF. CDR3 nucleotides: TGTGCCAGCAGCGATCGAGGGGCTAGCGGGGGGAATGAGCAGTTCTTC.

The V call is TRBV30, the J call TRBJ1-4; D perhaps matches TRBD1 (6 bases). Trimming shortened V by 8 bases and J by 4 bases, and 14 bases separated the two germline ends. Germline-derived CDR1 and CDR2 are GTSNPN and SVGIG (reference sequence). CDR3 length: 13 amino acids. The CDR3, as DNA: TGTGCCGGCAACAGGGAAAGTAATGAAAAACTGTTTTTT. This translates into CAGNRESNEKLFF. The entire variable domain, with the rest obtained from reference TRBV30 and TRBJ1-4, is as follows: SQTIHQWPATLVQPVGSPLSLECTVEGTSNPNLYWYRQAAGRGLQLLFYSVGIGQISSEVPQNLSASRPQDRQFILSSKKLLLSDSGFYLCAGNRESNEKLFFGSGTQLSVL.

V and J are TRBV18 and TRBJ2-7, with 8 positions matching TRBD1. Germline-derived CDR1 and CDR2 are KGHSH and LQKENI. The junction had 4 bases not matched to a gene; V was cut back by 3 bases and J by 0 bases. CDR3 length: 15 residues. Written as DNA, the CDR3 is TGTGCCAGCTCACCGGGACAGGCCAACTCCTACGAGCAGTACTTC. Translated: CASSPGQANSYEQYF.

The CDR3 sequence is CASSSGPTSGTYEQYF. CDR3 in DNA: TGCGCCAGCAGCTCAGGACCGACTAGCGGGACATACGAGCAGTACTTC. The chain couples TRBV5-1 to TRBJ2-7; 11 bases line up with TRBD2. V shed 3 bases and J 4 bases; nucleotides not matched to a gene: 9. The CDR3 is 16 residues long. Germline V gene lookup returns CDR1 SGHRS and CDR2 YFSETQ.

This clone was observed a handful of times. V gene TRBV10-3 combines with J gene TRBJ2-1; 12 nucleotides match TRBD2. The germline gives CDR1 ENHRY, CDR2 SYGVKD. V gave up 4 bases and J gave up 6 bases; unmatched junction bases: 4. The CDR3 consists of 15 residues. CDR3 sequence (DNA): TGTGCCATCAGTGGGACTAGCGGGACGGCCAATGAGCAGTTCTTC. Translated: CAISGTSGTANEQFF.

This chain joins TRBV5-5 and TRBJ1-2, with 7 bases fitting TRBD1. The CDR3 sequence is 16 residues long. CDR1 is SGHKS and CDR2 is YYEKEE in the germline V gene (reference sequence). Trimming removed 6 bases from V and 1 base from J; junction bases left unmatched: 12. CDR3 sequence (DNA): TGTGCCAGCATCGAACAGGGGACGCTTATTAACTATGGCTACACCTTC. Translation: CASIEQGTLINYGYTF.

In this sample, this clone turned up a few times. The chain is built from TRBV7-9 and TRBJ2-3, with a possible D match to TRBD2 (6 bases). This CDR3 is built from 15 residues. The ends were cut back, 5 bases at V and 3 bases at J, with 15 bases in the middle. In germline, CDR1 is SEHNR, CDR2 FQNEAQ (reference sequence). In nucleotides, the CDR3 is TGTGCCAGCAGCAAGCCCGGAGGGGTGACAGATACGCAGTATTTT. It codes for CASSKPGGVTDTQYF.

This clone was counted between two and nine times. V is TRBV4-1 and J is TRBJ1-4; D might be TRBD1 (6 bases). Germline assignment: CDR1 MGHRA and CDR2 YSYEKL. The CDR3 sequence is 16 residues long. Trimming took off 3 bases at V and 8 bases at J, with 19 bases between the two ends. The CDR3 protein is CASSQSSGTRGEKLFF. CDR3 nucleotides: TGCGCCAGCAGCCAGTCATCCGGGACACGGGGCGAAAAACTGTTTTTT.

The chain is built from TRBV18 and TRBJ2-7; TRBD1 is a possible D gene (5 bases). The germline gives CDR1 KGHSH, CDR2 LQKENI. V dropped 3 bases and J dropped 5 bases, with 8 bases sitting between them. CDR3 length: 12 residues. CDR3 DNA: TGTGCCAGCTCACCGCTCAGGGACGAGCAGTACTTC. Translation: CASSPLRDEQYF.

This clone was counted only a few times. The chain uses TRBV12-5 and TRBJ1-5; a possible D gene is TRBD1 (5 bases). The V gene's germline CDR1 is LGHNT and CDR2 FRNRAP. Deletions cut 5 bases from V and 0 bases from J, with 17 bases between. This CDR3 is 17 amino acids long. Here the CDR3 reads CASGHRLSGYSNQPQHF. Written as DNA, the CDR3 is TGTGCTAGTGGTCATCGTTTGTCAGGGTATAGCAATCAGCCCCAGCATTTT.

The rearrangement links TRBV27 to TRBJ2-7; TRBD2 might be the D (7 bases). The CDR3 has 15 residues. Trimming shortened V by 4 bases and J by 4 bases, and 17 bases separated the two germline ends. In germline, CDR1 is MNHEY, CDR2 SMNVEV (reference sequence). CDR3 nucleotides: TGTGCCAGCAGTTCCTATGGCAGGGGAGGGTACGAGCAGTACTTC. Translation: CASSSYGRGGYEQYF.

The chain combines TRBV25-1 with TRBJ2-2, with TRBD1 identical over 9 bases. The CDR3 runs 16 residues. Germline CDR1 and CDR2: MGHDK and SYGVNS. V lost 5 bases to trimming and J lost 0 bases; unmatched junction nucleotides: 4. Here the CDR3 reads CASSTGTGSNTGELFF. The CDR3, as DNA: TGTGCCAGCAGTACCGGGACAGGGTCGAACACCGGGGAGCTGTTTTTT.

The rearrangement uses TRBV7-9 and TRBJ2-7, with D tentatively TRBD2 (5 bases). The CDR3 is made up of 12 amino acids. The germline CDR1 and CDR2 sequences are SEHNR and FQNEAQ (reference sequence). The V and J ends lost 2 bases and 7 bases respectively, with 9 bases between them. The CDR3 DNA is TGTGCCAGCAGCTTAAACCCGGGGGAGCAGTACTTC. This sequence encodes CASSLNPGEQYF.

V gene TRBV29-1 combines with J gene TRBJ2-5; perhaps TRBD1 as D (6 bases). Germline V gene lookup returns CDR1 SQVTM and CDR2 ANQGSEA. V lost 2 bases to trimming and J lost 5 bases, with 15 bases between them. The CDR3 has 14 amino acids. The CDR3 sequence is CSVEKRGGGETQYF. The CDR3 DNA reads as TGCAGCGTTGAAAAGCGAGGGGGTGGGGAGACCCAGTACTTC.

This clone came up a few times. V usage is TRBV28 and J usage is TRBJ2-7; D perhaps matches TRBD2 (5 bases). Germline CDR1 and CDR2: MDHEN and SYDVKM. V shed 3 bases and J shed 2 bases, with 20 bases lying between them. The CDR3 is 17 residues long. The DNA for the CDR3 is TGTGCCAGCAGTTTCATGGGAGCGCTCGCCGTGGCCTACGAGCAGTACTTC. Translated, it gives CASSFMGALAVAYEQYF.

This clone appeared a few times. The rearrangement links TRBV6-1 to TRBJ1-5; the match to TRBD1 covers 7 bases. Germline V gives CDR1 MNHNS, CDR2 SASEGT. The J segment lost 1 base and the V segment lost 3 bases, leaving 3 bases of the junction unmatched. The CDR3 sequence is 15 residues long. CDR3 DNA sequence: TGTGCCAGCAGTGAGAAGGGGGCGAGCAATCAGCCCCAGCATTTT. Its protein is CASSEKGASNQPQHF.

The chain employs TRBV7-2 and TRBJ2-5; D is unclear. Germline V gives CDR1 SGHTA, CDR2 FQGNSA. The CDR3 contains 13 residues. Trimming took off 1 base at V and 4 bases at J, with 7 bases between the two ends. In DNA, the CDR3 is TGTGCCAGCAGCTTAGGAGTCCGAGAGACCCAGTACTTC. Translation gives CASSLGVRETQYF. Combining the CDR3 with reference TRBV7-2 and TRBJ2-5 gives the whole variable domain GAGVSQSPSNKVTEKGKDVELRCDPISGHTALYWYRQSLGQGLEFLIYFQGNSAPDKSGLPSDRFSAERTGGSVSTLTIQRTQQEDSAVYLCASSLGVRETQYFGPGTRLLVL.

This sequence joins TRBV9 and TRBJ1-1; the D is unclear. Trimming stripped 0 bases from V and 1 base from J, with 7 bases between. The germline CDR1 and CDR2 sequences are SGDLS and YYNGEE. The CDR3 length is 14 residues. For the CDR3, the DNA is TGTGCCAGCAGCGTAGCAACGGGGAACACTGAAGCTTTCTTT. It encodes CASSVATGNTEAFF.

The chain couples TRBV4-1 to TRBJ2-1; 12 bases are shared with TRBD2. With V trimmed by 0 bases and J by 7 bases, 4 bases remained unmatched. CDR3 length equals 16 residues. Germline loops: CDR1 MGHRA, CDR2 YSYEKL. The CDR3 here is CASSQDSGLAGNEQFF. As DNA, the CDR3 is TGCGCCAGCAGCCAAGATTCCGGACTAGCGGGGAATGAGCAGTTCTTC.

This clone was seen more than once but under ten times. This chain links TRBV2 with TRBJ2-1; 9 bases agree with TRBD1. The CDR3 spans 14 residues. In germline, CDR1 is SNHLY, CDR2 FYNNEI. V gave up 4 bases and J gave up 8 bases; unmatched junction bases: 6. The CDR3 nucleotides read TGTGCCAGCAGTGCGCCGGGACAGGGACATGAGCAGTTCTTC. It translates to CASSAPGQGHEQFF.

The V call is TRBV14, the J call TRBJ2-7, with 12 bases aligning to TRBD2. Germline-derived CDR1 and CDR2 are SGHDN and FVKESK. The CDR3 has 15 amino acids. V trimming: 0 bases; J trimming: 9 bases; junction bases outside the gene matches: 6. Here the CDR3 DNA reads TGTGCCAGCAGCCAAGAGACGGCACTAGCGGGAGGGCAGTACTTC. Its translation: CASSQETALAGGQYF.

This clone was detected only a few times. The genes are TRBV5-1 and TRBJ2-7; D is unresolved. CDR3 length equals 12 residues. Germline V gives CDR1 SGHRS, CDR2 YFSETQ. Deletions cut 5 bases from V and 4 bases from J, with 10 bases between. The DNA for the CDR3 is TGCGCCAGCAGGTCAACAGATTACGAGCAGTACTTC. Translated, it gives CASRSTDYEQYF.

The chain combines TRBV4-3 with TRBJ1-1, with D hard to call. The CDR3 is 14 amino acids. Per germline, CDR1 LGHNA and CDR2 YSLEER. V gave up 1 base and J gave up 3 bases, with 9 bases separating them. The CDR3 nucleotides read TGCGCCAGCAGCCAAGCTTCGAGGGACACTGAAGCTTTCTTT. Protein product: CASSQASRDTEAFF.

CDR3: CASSYTRQGGRGYTF. CDR3 nucleotides: TGTGCCAGCAGTTACACGAGACAGGGGGGACGAGGCTACACCTTC. The V gene is TRBV6-5, the J gene TRBJ1-2, with 9 bases that match TRBD1. The CDR3 loop spans 15 amino acids. V dropped 2 bases and J dropped 8; count of bases not matched to a gene: 9. Germline V lookup: CDR1 MNHEY, CDR2 SVGAGI.

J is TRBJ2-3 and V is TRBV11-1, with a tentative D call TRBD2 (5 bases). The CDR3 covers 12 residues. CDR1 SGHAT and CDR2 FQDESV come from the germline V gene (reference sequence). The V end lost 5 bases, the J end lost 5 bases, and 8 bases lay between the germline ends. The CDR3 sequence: CASSRGQDTQYF. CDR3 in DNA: TGTGCCAGCAGCCGAGGGCAAGATACGCAGTATTTT.

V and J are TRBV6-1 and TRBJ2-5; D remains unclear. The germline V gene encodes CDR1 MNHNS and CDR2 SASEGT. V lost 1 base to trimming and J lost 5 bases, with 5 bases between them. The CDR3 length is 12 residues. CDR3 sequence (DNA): TGTGCCAGCAGTGAAGGTCGGGAGACCCAGTACTTC. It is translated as CASSEGRETQYF.